These T cell receptor beta chains were read from a single sample in a study of blood T cell repertoires in COVID-19. Data came from immunoSEQ multiplex PCR; TCRdb stores just in-frame clones and leaves some out. The sample includes 200,000 to 300,000 clones, approximately 83% of them seen just once. Sequences were obtained from peripheral blood. The receptors originated from a man older than 75 with acute or convalescent COVID-19. Both conserved end residues are part of each CDR3. Fields, in order: J gene, D gene, clone size, CDR3 length, V gene, CDR3 DNA, CDR3 protein. A D gene is named only where the DNA matches it firmly. Clone size, where shown, is once, few, many, or a class for clones that have expanded.

TRBJ2-7 | . | . | 16 | TRBV19 | TGTGCCAGTAGTATAGATCCAAGGGGATCGTCCTACGAGCAGTACTTC | CASSIDPRGSSYEQYF
TRBJ2-2 | . | . | 14 | TRBV7-3 | TGTGCCAGCAGCAGGTCCGGACAGACCGGGGAGCTGTTTTTT | CASSRSGQTGELFF
TRBJ1-5 | TRBD1 | . | 15 | TRBV27 | TGTGCCAGCAGGAACAGGGGTCCACGAAATCAGCCCCAGCATTTT | CASRNRGPRNQPQHF
TRBJ1-1 | TRBD1 | . | 16 | TRBV6-2/TRBV6-3 | TGTGCCAGCAGCAGTGGTCGGGGACAGGGCATCGGAAGGGCTTTCTTT | CASSSGRGQGIGRAFF
TRBJ1-2 | TRBD1 | once | 16 | TRBV5-4 | TGTGCCAGCAGCCCCAGGGGGCCAGGTACGGGCTATGGCTACACCTTC | CASSPRGPGTGYGYTF
TRBJ1-1 | . | . | 11 | TRBV28 | . | CAGVGGGTLFF
TRBJ1-2 | TRBD1 | . | 15 | TRBV19 | TGTGCCAGTAGTCCCCGGACAGGGTCAAACTATGGCTACACCTTC | CASSPRTGSNYGYTF
TRBJ1-6 | . | few | 17 | TRBV4-1 | TGCGCCAGCAGCCAAGCCGGGTATAGCTCCTATAATTCACCCCTCCACTTT | CASSQAGYSSYNSPLHF
TRBJ1-5 | . | . | 15 | TRBV5-6 | TGTGCCAGCAGCTGGGGCGGCAGGACCAATCAGCCCCAGCATTTT | CASSWGGRTNQPQHF
TRBJ1-1 | . | . | 15 | TRBV7-9 | TGTGCCACCCCCGGGGGGGGCGCCTGGAACACTGAAGCTTTCTTT | CATPGGGAWNTEAFF
TRBJ2-7 | TRBD2 | once | 14 | TRBV7-2 | TGTGCCAGCAGCCAGGGACTAGGACTTAGCGAGCAGTACTTC | CASSQGLGLSEQYF
TRBJ1-6 | . | . | 13 | TRBV2 | TGTGCCAGCAGTGAACAGGGGTACTCACCCCTCCACTTT | CASSEQGYSPLHF
TRBJ1-1 | . | few | 11 | TRBV3-1/TRBV3-2 | TGTGCCAGCCGGAGGAACACTGAAGCTTTCTTT | CASRRNTEAFF
TRBJ2-7 | . | . | 13 | TRBV6-6 | TGTGCCAGCAGTTACTTTTGGGCCGAGAAGCAGTACTTC | CASSYFWAEKQYF
TRBJ2-7 | TRBD1 | . | 14 | TRBV6-5 | TGTGCCAGCAGCCCACGACAGGGATTCTACGAGCAGTACTTC | CASSPRQGFYEQYF
TRBJ2-3 | TRBD1 | once | 15 | TRBV5-1 | TGCGCCAGCAGCTTTGGTGTGACAGGGGCAGATACGCAGTATTTT | CASSFGVTGADTQYF
TRBJ1-5 | . | . | 14 | TRBV7-8 | TGTGCCAGCAGCTTTTGGCGGGGGCCTCAGCCCCAGCATTTT | CASSFWRGPQPQHF
TRBJ1-1 | . | few | 15 | TRBV18 | TGTGCCAGCTCACCACCTTCCACTTCGAACACTGAAGCTTTCTTT | CASSPPSTSNTEAFF
TRBJ2-7 | TRBD1 | . | 14 | TRBV30 | TGTGCCTGGAGTCCTGGGACAGGGAACTACGAGCAGTACTTC | CAWSPGTGNYEQYF
TRBJ2-4 | TRBD2 | . | 16 | TRBV18 | TGTGCCAGCTCACCAGGGACTAGCGGGGGGCAAAACATTCAGTACTTC | CASSPGTSGGQNIQYF
TRBJ2-1 | . | few | 13 | TRBV5-8 | TGTGCCAGCAGCTTCCAGGGACTTTTGAAACAGTTCTTC | CASSFQGLLKQFF
TRBJ2-7 | . | . | 14 | TRBV27 | TGTGCCAGCAGTTTGGGAGTCCTCTCCTACGAGCAGTACTTC | CASSLGVLSYEQYF
TRBJ1-6 | TRBD1 | many | 14 | TRBV30 | TGTGCCTGGAGTGTACAGGGGAATAATTCACCCCTCCACTTT | CAWSVQGNNSPLHF
TRBJ1-1 | . | . | 13 | TRBV30 | TGTGCCTGGAGTGTTCTAGTAAACACTGAAGCTTTCTTT | CAWSVLVNTEAFF
TRBJ1-2 | TRBD1 | . | 14 | TRBV5-1 | TGCGCCAGCAGCCAAGACAGGGGCGCCTATGGCTACACCTTC | CASSQDRGAYGYTF
TRBJ2-7 | . | . | 14 | TRBV5-1 | TGCGCCAGCAGCTTGGCCGGGGGAGCCTACGAGCAGTACTTC | CASSLAGGAYEQYF
TRBJ2-1 | . | . | 13 | TRBV7-9 | TGTGCCCTGGCACAGCCTGTATTGGATGAGCAGTTCTTC | CALAQPVLDEQFF
TRBJ1-2 | . | . | 14 | TRBV3-1/TRBV3-2 | TGTGCCAGCAGCCAAGCCGGGGCGCGGGGTGGCTACACCTTC | CASSQAGARGGYTF
TRBJ2-4 | TRBD2 | . | 16 | TRBV5-1 | TGCGCCAGCAGCCATATAGCGGGGGGAGCCAAAAACATTCAGTACTTC | CASSHIAGGAKNIQYF
TRBJ1-2 | . | once | 15 | TRBV18 | TGTGCCAGCTCGAGCTTTGTTTCCGGGAGGGACGGCTACACCTTC | CASSSFVSGRDGYTF
TRBJ1-4 | . | . | 15 | TRBV5-1 | TGCGCCAGCAGATATAATACAGGGACTAATGAAAAACTGTTTTTT | CASRYNTGTNEKLFF
TRBJ2-5 | . | . | 15 | TRBV6-1 | TGTGCCAGCAGTGATACAGGGTGGAAAGAAGAGACCCAGTACTTC | CASSDTGWKEETQYF
TRBJ2-5 | . | . | 15 | TRBV7-6 | TGTGCCAGCAGCTTCGGACTGCGAAACCAAGAGACCCAGTACTTC | CASSFGLRNQETQYF
TRBJ2-1 | TRBD2 | . | 16 | TRBV10-2 | TGCGCCAGCAGTGAGTGGCTAGCGGGAGGAAAGAACGAGCAGTTCTTC | CASSEWLAGGKNEQFF
TRBJ2-2 | . | once | 16 | TRBV7-4 | TGTGCCAGCAGCTTAAGTAGGACAGATAACACCGGGGAGCTGTTTTTT | CASSLSRTDNTGELFF